Reported below is one T cell receptor beta chain. Its antigen is unknown. This sample was taken from a study of T cell repertoires in cytomegalovirus infection. Looking at the study overall: HLA-B-restricted CMV epitopes that are well studied were used alongside recently identified HLA-C-restricted ones.

TCRdb called the reads again in MiXCR, with one record for every CDR3 protein. The sample lists about 480,000 distinct CDR3 sequences; around 35% were seen once. The receptor comes from a human donor in good health (CMV status not recorded). Some clones in this sample may be carry-over from other donors' samples. Sequences were derived from cultured PBMCs, sampled from culture after CMV antigen stimulation.

The CDR3 sequence: CASSFGSPYEQYF. In DNA, the CDR3 is TGTGCCAGCAGTTTTGGCAGCCCCTACGAGCAGTACTTC. The chain joins TRBV28 to TRBJ2-7; no clear D. V was clipped by 3 bases and J by 2 bases, with 8 bases between them. This CDR3 region has 13 residues. Germline lookup yields CDR1 MDHEN and CDR2 SYDVKM.